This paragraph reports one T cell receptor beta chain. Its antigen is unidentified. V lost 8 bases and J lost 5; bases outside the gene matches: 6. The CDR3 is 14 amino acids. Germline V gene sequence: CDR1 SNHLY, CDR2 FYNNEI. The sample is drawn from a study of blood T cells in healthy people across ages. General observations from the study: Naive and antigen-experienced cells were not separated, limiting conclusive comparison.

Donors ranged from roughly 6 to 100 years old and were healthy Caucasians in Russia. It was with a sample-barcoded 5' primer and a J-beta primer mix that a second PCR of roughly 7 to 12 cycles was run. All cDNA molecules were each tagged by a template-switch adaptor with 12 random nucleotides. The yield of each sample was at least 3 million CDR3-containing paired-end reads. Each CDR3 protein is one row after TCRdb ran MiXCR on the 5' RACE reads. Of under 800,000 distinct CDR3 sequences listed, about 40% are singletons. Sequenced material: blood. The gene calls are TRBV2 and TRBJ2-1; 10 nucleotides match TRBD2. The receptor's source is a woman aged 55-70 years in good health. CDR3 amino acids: CASELAGINNEQFF. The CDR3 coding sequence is TGTGCCAGCGAACTAGCGGGAATAAACAATGAGCAGTTCTTC.